This T cell receptor beta chain was found in a study of T-cell reconstitution after alpha-beta-depleted transplantation in children. Trimming took off 4 bases at V and 3 bases at J, with 19 bases between the two ends. The CDR3 consists of 16 residues. In germline, CDR1 is MNHEY, CDR2 SVGAGI. Unique molecular identifiers featured in how the TCRbeta library was prepared. TCRdb re-called the PCR reads with MiXCR, one entry per CDR3 protein. The repertoire holds about 230,000 distinct CDR3 sequences, with approximately 12% as singletons. This chain links TRBV6-5 with TRBJ2-7; D gene uncertain. The origin of this receptor is a human donor who donated a stem cell graft to a child with acute lymphoblastic leukemia. The material was PBMCs from the stem cell graft donor, obtained from the stem cell graft. The CDR3 sequence: CASSSETPGRYYEQYF. Written as DNA, the CDR3 is TGTGCCAGCAGTTCCGAGACCCCGGGTCGTTACTACGAGCAGTACTTC.